This T cell receptor beta chain was captured in a study of shared clonotypes between healthy human individuals. Germline CDR1 LNHDA, CDR2 SQIVND (reference sequence). V shed 1 base and J shed 4 bases, with 11 bases lying between them. The CDR3 has 15 amino acids. The table came from immunoSEQ multiplex PCR; TCRdb's copy has only in-frame clones and leaves some out. The sample holds around 550,000 clones, roughly 95% seen once. CD45RO-negative, CCR7-positively selected cells formed the naive CD8 fraction, excluding terminally differentiated effector memory CD45RA+ cells. Nashville, Tennessee was home to all donors, each a Caucasian adult.

The V call is TRBV19, the J call TRBJ1-3; the D is unclear. The sample was naive CD8+ T cells sorted from blood. The clonotype originates from a woman aged 30 to 39 in good health. CDR3 in amino acids: CASSIGSGPGNTIYF. CDR3 DNA sequence: TGTGCCAGTAGTATAGGTTCCGGACCCGGAAACACCATATATTTT. The full variable domain, in which reference TRBV19 and TRBJ1-3 provide the parts outside the CDR3, is DGGITQSPKYLFRKEGQNVTLSCEQNLNHDAMYWYRQDPGQGLRLIYYSQIVNDFQKGDIAEGYSVSREKKESFPLTVTSAQKNPTAFYLCASSIGSGPGNTIYFGEGSWLTVV.